This T cell receptor (beta chain) was captured by sequencing in a study of blood T cell repertoires in COVID-19. Study context: Acute-phase and convalescent COVID-19 samples originated in the United States, Italy and Spain.

Trimming took off 1 base at V and 8 bases at J, with 11 bases between the two ends. The CDR3 is 13 amino acids. Patients at the Seattle site were enrolled during active infection and followed longitudinally. Clones were read by immunoSEQ multiplex PCR, and TCRdb kept only the in-frame ones, dropping some. There are about 170,000 clones in the sample; approximately 80% occur only once, and approximately 7.6% lies in the top ten. The source of this sequence is an elderly woman with COVID-19, enrolled during active disease. The material sequenced was peripheral blood. This rearrangement joins TRBV12-3 or TRBV12-4 to TRBJ1-2, with D perhaps TRBD1 (6 bases). CDR3 protein: CASSLGSGVGYTF. The DNA for the CDR3 is TGTGCCAGCAGTTTAGGGTCAGGGGTGGGCTACACCTTC.